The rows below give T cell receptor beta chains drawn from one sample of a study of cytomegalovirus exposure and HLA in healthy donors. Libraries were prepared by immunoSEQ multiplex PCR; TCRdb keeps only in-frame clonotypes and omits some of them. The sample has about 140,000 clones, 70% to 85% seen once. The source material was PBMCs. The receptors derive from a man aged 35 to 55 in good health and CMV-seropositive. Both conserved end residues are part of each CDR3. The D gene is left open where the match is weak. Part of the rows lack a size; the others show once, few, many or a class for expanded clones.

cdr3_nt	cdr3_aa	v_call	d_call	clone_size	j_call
TGTGCCAGCAGCTTAGGCCAACTAGCGGGAGTGCAGAAGACCCAGTACTTC	CASSLGQLAGVQKTQYF	TRBV7-9	TRBD2	NA	TRBJ2-5
TGTGCCTGGAGTGTACTAGGGGGCATCGGAGAAAAACTGTTTTTT	CAWSVLGGIGEKLFF	TRBV30	TRBD1	few	TRBJ1-4
TGTGCCAGCAGCAGAGGAGGGGCTGGAAACACCATATATTTT	CASSRGGAGNTIYF	TRBV7-9	NA	NA	TRBJ1-3
TGTTCCAGCAGCTTAGCTACCGGGGGGAGTCAGCCCCAGCATTTT	CSSSLATGGSQPQHF	TRBV7-9	NA	NA	TRBJ1-5
TGTGCCACCAGCAGGAGGGGGTTGGAGACCCAGTACTTC	CATSRRGLETQYF	TRBV15	NA	NA	TRBJ2-5
TGTGCCAGCAGCTCCCCCGGACTAGCGGGAGTAAGAAATGAGCAGTTCTTC	CASSSPGLAGVRNEQFF	TRBV7-3	TRBD2	NA	TRBJ2-1
TGTGCCAGTAGCTTAACGTTCTCAGACGAGCAGTACTTC	CASSLTFSDEQYF	TRBV7-3	NA	NA	TRBJ2-7
TGTGCCAGCAGGCAGGGGACCTACGAGCAGTACTTC	CASRQGTYEQYF	TRBV6-5	NA	NA	TRBJ2-7
TGTGCCAGCAGCCCGGTTGTGGGGACAATAGGTGAGCAGTTCTTC	CASSPVVGTIGEQFF	TRBV7-3	NA	NA	TRBJ2-1
TGTGCTAGCAGTAGAGCCTCTGGAAACACCATATATTTT	CASSRASGNTIYF	TRBV7-7	NA	few	TRBJ1-3
TGTGCCTGGAGCCTGTCCTACGAGCAGTACTTC	CAWSLSYEQYF	TRBV30	NA	NA	TRBJ2-7
TGTGCCAGCTCCCATACACCGAGACGATCACAGGGGTCGGATGAAAAACTGTTTTTT	CASSHTPRRSQGSDEKLFF	TRBV18	TRBD1	once	TRBJ1-4
TGCGCCAGCAGTCGGCTAGCTGACGATGAGCAGTTCTTC	CASSRLADDEQFF	TRBV10-1	NA	NA	TRBJ2-1
TGTGCCAGCAGTTTTGGGGAGGTCTATGGCTACACCTTC	CASSFGEVYGYTF	TRBV5-8	NA	NA	TRBJ1-2
TGTGCCAGCAGCTTAGATCTTGCGGGGGCCTCTGGGCAGTACTTC	CASSLDLAGASGQYF	TRBV11-2	NA	NA	TRBJ2-7
TGTGCCAGCATTCAGCGGGAGGGCCGAAATGAGCAGTTCTTC	CASIQREGRNEQFF	TRBV6-1	TRBD2	NA	TRBJ2-1